A single sample gave rise to the 18 T cell receptor beta chains below, sequenced in a study of blood T cell repertoires in COVID-19. TCRdb's copy holds only in-frame clones and misses some; the assay was immunoSEQ multiplex PCR. This sample has a few hundred thousand clones; approximately 91% occur once, and the top ten carry 9% to 9.5%. The material sequenced was peripheral blood. Source of these receptors: a man between 18 and 29 years old with active or convalescent COVID-19.

The CDR3 sequence: CASRPTRNEQFF. As DNA, the CDR3 is TGTGCCAGCAGACCAACGAGGAATGAGCAGTTCTTC. The chain has TRBV7-2 and TRBJ2-1; no clear D gene. This CDR3 has 12 residues. The V and J ends lost 6 bases and 7 bases respectively, with 10 bases between them. The germline CDR1 and CDR2 sequences are SGHTA and FQGNSA.

The chain combines TRBV19 with TRBJ1-6; TRBD1 agrees at 8 bases. CDR3 length: 14 residues. With V trimmed by 6 bases and J by 7 bases, 5 bases remained unmatched. CDR1 and CDR2 (germline): LNHDA, SQIVND (reference sequence). The CDR3 nucleotides read TGTGCCAGTAGCACGGACAGGGCGAATTCACCCCTCCACTTT. It yields the protein CASSTDRANSPLHF.

This clone showed up just a few times. This chain links TRBV5-5 with TRBJ1-2; D is ambiguous. The V gene lost 0 bases and the J gene lost 3 bases, with 6 bases spanning the gap. From germline, CDR1 is SGHKS and CDR2 YYEKEE (reference sequence). CDR3 length: 13 amino acids. In nucleotides, the CDR3 is TGTGCCAGCAGCTTGGCGGCGGACTATGGCTACACCTTC. Its protein product is CASSLAADYGYTF.

The J gene is TRBJ1-2, the V gene TRBV5-4; 9 bases are shared with TRBD1. With 3 bases clipped from V and 4 bases from J, the junction kept 13 bases outside the gene matches. Germline V gives CDR1 SGHNT, CDR2 YYREEE (reference sequence). The CDR3 loop spans 17 amino acids. The CDR3 sequence is CASSSAFGGQGSYGYTF. CDR3 nucleotides: TGTGCCAGCAGCTCGGCCTTCGGGGGACAGGGAAGCTATGGCTACACCTTC.

The rearrangement uses TRBV9 and TRBJ2-5; a weak D match, TRBD2 (6 bases). Germline loops: CDR1 SGDLS, CDR2 YYNGEE. Trimming removed 2 bases at V and 1 base at J, with 15 bases between. The CDR3 is made up of 16 amino acids. The CDR3 sequence is CASSVSGRGGQETQYF. DNA of the CDR3: TGTGCCAGCAGCGTCAGCGGGCGGGGAGGCCAAGAGACCCAGTACTTC.

The chain links TRBV5-1 to TRBJ1-1, with D hard to call. From germline, CDR1 is SGHRS and CDR2 YFSETQ. The CDR3 spans 13 residues. The ends were cut back, 0 bases at V and 7 bases at J, with 10 bases in the middle. CDR3 nucleotide sequence: TGCGCCAGCAGCTTGGCAAGCGCCTTTGAAGCTTTCTTT. Translation gives CASSLASAFEAFF. The whole variable domain, filled in from reference TRBV5-1 and TRBJ1-1, reads KAGVTQTPRYLIKTRGQQVTLSCSPISGHRSVSWYQQTPGQGLQFLFEYFSETQRNKGNFPGRFSGRQFSNSRSEMNVSTLELGDSALYLCASSLASAFEAFFGQGTRLTVV.

The gene calls are TRBV12-3 or TRBV12-4 and TRBJ1-2; the D is unclear. The CDR3 extends over 13 amino acids. V dropped 6 bases and J dropped 2 bases, with 10 bases sitting between them. CDR3 in DNA: TGTGCCAGCAGCATAGCGCTAAACTATGGCTACACCTTC. This encodes CASSIALNYGYTF.

The gene calls are TRBV5-6 and TRBJ2-1; D may be TRBD1 (6 bases). The CDR3 runs to 13 residues. The germline V gene encodes CDR1 SGHDT and CDR2 YYEEEE. Trimming removed 9 bases at V and 7 bases at J, with 17 bases between. In nucleotides, the CDR3 is TGTGCCACCGGGGATTGGGGGCGGAATGAGCAGTTCTTC. It translates to CATGDWGRNEQFF. The entire variable domain, with the rest obtained from reference TRBV5-6 and TRBJ2-1, is as follows: DAGVTQSPTHLIKTRGQQVTLRCSPKSGHDTVSWYQQALGQGPQFIFQYYEEEERQRGNFPDRFSGHQFPNYSSELNVNALLLGDSALYLCATGDWGRNEQFFGPGTRLTVL.

The chain uses TRBV5-4 and TRBJ1-2, with TRBD1 as a possible D gene (6 bases). The length of the CDR3 is 14 residues. V lost 1 base, J lost 3 bases, and 10 bases lay in between. The germline V gene encodes CDR1 SGHNT and CDR2 YYREEE (reference sequence). DNA for the CDR3: TGTGCCAGCAGCTTGTCGGCAGGGGACTATGGCTACACCTTC. Protein: CASSLSAGDYGYTF.

This clone was seen more than once but under ten times. The genes are TRBV25-1 and TRBJ2-1; TRBD1 might be the D (6 bases). The CDR3 has 14 residues. Germline CDR1 is MGHDK and CDR2 is SYGVNS. Trimming pared 1 base from V and 2 bases from J, leaving 6 bases between. This CDR3 reads CASSEWDTYNEQFF. The CDR3 DNA follows: TGTGCCAGCAGTGAATGGGACACCTACAATGAGCAGTTCTTC.

The chain joins TRBV3-1 (or the pseudogene TRBV3-2) to TRBJ2-3; the match to TRBD2 covers 8 bases. From germline, CDR1 is LGHDT and CDR2 YNNKEL (reference sequence). V shed 0 bases and J 1 base; nucleotides not matched to a gene: 9. This CDR3 has 18 amino acids. Here the CDR3 reads CASSQDLLRGVRTDTQYF. The CDR3 DNA follows: TGTGCCAGCAGCCAAGATCTTCTGCGGGGGGTCCGCACAGATACGCAGTATTTT.

The rearrangement links TRBV6-5 to TRBJ1-5; 9 bases are shared with TRBD1. Germline CDR1 MNHEY, CDR2 SVGAGI. V was pared by 6 bases and J by 5 bases, with 8 bases of the junction left unmatched. CDR3 size: 15 residues. The CDR3 reads CASSPGTGYYQPQHF. The DNA of the CDR3 is TGTGCCAGCAGCCCCGGGACAGGGTATTATCAGCCCCAGCATTTT.

The chain uses TRBV24-1 and TRBJ2-2; the D is unclear. The V gene's germline CDR1 is KGHDR and CDR2 SFDVKD. The CDR3 has 17 residues. V shed 5 bases and J shed 3 bases, with 18 bases lying between them. The CDR3 bases are TGTGCCACCAGTGGCGTTACAGCAGTGGGTGACACCGGGGAGCTGTTTTTT. The encoded protein is CATSGVTAVGDTGELFF.

The chain employs TRBV5-1 and TRBJ1-1; TRBD1 agrees at 8 bases. V gave up 3 bases and J gave up 2 bases; unmatched junction bases: 6. Germline lookup yields CDR1 SGHRS and CDR2 YFSETQ. This CDR3 is built from 15 residues. CDR3 sequence reads: CASSSSGTGNTEAFF. The DNA of the CDR3 is TGCGCCAGCAGCTCCTCCGGGACAGGTAACACTGAAGCTTTCTTT. Full variable domain (rest looked up from reference TRBV5-1 and TRBJ1-1): KAGVTQTPRYLIKTRGQQVTLSCSPISGHRSVSWYQQTPGQGLQFLFEYFSETQRNKGNFPGRFSGRQFSNSRSEMNVSTLELGDSALYLCASSSSGTGNTEAFFGQGTRLTVV.

A single count supports this clone. The J gene is TRBJ1-2, the V gene TRBV2; maybe TRBD1 (5 bases). Deletions cut 8 bases from V and 1 base from J, with 17 bases between. Germline values: CDR1 SNHLY, CDR2 FYNNEI. The CDR3 is made up of 15 amino acids. Here the CDR3 DNA reads TGTGCCAGCGAGCGCGGCAGGGCCCTTAACTATGGCTACACCTTC. Its translation: CASERGRALNYGYTF.

This chain links TRBV6-2 or TRBV6-3 with TRBJ1-1; TRBD1 might be the D (6 bases). Germline CDR1 and CDR2: MNHEY and SVGEGT. The V gene lost 3 bases and the J gene lost 4 bases, with 15 bases spanning the gap. This CDR3 has 15 residues. CDR3 DNA sequence: TGTGCCAGCAGTTATTTGGGGGTAGGGGGCACTGAAGCTTTCTTT. It is translated as CASSYLGVGGTEAFF.

The chain recombines TRBV9 with TRBJ1-3; 7 bases fit TRBD1. Trimming at V came to 5 bases and at J to 0 bases, leaving 2 bases not matched to a gene. The CDR3 runs to 14 residues. Germline loops: CDR1 SGDLS, CDR2 YYNGEE. The CDR3 sequence: CASRGDSSGNTIYF. The DNA for the CDR3 is TGTGCCAGCAGAGGGGACAGCTCTGGAAACACCATATATTTT.

The chain recombines TRBV6-5 with TRBJ2-1; no definite D call. Per the germline V gene, CDR1 is MNHEY and CDR2 is SVGAGI. The V and J ends lost 5 bases and 6 bases respectively, with 11 bases between them. This CDR3 is built from 13 residues. The CDR3 sequence: CASSPERSNEQFF. The CDR3 DNA reads as TGTGCCAGCAGTCCCGAGAGGAGCAATGAGCAGTTCTTC.